This entry concerns a single T cell receptor beta chain. J gave up 5 bases and V 0 bases, and 2 bases lay outside the gene matches. From germline, CDR1 is SGDLS and CDR2 YYNGEE. The CDR3 consists of 14 residues. This record belongs to a study of blood T cell repertoires in COVID-19. Study details: Samples representing acute and convalescent COVID-19 were sourced from the United States, Italy and Spain.

In the authors' workflow: Using reference gene primer amplification, nucleated cell counts were estimated. Only in-frame clones appear in the TCRdb table, and some are missing; sequencing was by immunoSEQ multiplex PCR. V and J calls and clone size are those listed in that table; D and trimming were worked out from the DNA. The table includes 65,000 to 80,000 clones, around nine tenths detected once. This receptor was taken from a human donor in a cohort sampled during active COVID-19. The specimen sequenced was peripheral blood. The chain recombines TRBV9 with TRBJ1-5; 7 bases are shared with TRBD1. The CDR3 loop is CASSVAGGDQPQHF. The CDR3 DNA reads as TGTGCCAGCAGCGTAGCAGGGGGTGATCAGCCCCAGCATTTT.